This T cell receptor (beta chain) comes out of a study of T-cell memory formation after mild COVID-19. Trimming took 1 base from V and 0 from J, leaving 9 bases between them. The CDR3 has 15 amino acids. Germline CDR1 MNHEY, CDR2 SMNVEV (reference sequence). The table lists this clonotype with many counts. MiXCR was run by TCRdb on the 5' RACE reads, yielding one entry per CDR3 protein. Among roughly 600,000 distinct CDR3 sequences listed, roughly 18% were seen once. Sequencing was done on a sample of PBMCs or a T cell subset sorted from them (not recorded which). This receptor was taken from an adult woman who had mild COVID-19 (a few samples of this study predate the infection). Cell type and time point are not known. V and J are TRBV27 and TRBJ1-1; D is perhaps TRBD1 (5 bases). The CDR3 nucleotides read TGTGCCAGCAGTTTATTTGCAGGGCTGAACACTGAAGCTTTCTTT. Translating it yields CASSLFAGLNTEAFF.